Shown below are 25 T cell receptor beta chains from a single sample sequenced in a study of blood T cells in healthy people across ages. A second PCR of roughly 7 to 11 cycles used a sample-barcoded 5' primer and a J-beta primer mix. TCRdb re-called the 5' RACE reads with MiXCR, one entry per CDR3 protein. This table has hundreds of thousands of distinct CDR3 sequences, nearly 60% appearing once. The sample consisted of blood. The receptors here all came from a man aged 25 to 40 in good health.

This clonotype turned up a few times. The rearrangement joins TRBV7-9 to TRBJ1-4, with D unclear. This CDR3 comprises 12 residues. Germline values: CDR1 SEHNR, CDR2 FQNEAQ (reference sequence). V lost 3 bases and J 10 bases, leaving 9 bases between the germline ends. CDR3 bases: TGTGCCAGCAGCTTCGGGTCCGGAAAACTGTTTTTT. This encodes CASSFGSGKLFF.

A few counts support this clonotype. The chain carries TRBV20-1 and TRBJ1-5, with D unclear. V lost 5 bases to trimming and J lost 0 bases, with 11 bases between them. Germline CDR1 is DFQATT and CDR2 is SNEGSKA (reference sequence). This CDR3 contains 14 residues. Written as DNA, the CDR3 is TGCAGTGCTTCAGACCCACTTAGCAATCAGCCCCAGCATTTT. Encoded protein: CSASDPLSNQPQHF.

This clonotype was seen ten or more times. The genes are TRBV29-1 and TRBJ2-7, with D possibly TRBD2 on 6 matching bases. Trimming removed 4 bases from V and 2 bases from J, with 12 bases in between. CDR1 SQVTM and CDR2 ANQGSEA come from the germline V gene. The CDR3 runs 13 residues. For the CDR3, the DNA is TGCAGCGTTGTAGTAGCGGCAACCTACGAGCAGTACTTC. It specifies CSVVVAATYEQYF.

This clonotype was seen more than once but under ten times. The chain carries TRBV4-2 and TRBJ2-5, with D possibly matching TRBD1 (5 bases). The germline V gene encodes CDR1 LGHNA and CDR2 YNFKEQ. This CDR3 has 15 residues. Deletions cut 0 bases from V and 2 bases from J, with 10 bases between. CDR3 in amino acids: CASSQDYQGQETQYF. In nucleotides, the CDR3 is TGTGCCAGCAGCCAAGATTACCAGGGTCAAGAGACCCAGTACTTC.

This chain links TRBV20-1 with TRBJ2-3; tentatively, D is TRBD1 or TRBD2 (5 bases each). The ends were cut back, 5 bases at V and 6 bases at J, with 15 bases in the middle. This CDR3 spans 13 amino acids. The V gene's germline CDR1 is DFQATT and CDR2 SNEGSKA (reference sequence). The DNA for the CDR3 is TGCAGTGCTCTGGGGGAAGAGGTGGATACGCAGTATTTT. Translating gives CSALGEEVDTQYF.

V is TRBV29-1 and J is TRBJ2-1; TRBD2 might be the D (7 bases). In germline, CDR1 is SQVTM, CDR2 ANQGSEA. The CDR3 totals 12 residues. DNA of the CDR3: TGCAGTACGCTTCGGGGGGCCTATGAGCAGTTCTTC. The encoded protein is CSTLRGAYEQFF.

The chain carries TRBV15 and TRBJ2-1, with D tentatively TRBD1 or TRBD2 (5 bases each). The end of the DNA aligns better with TRBJ2-7, so the J call may be wrong. Germline V gene sequence: CDR1 LNHNV, CDR2 YYDKDF (reference sequence). The length of the CDR3 is 14 residues. The CDR3 DNA follows: TGTGCCACCAGCGTCCTCCGGGGCGGATACGAGCAGTACTTC. Its translation: CATSVLRGGYEQYF.

The chain carries TRBV9 and TRBJ1-2; D is perhaps TRBD1 (5 bases). Germline V lookup: CDR1 SGDLS, CDR2 YYNGEE. The length of the CDR3 is 13 residues. V lost 4 bases and J lost 4, with 11 bases in between. The CDR3, as DNA: TGTGCCAGCAGCCAGGGTGGTTGCTATGGCTACACCTTC. Translating gives CASSQGGCYGYTF.

This clonotype was seen a handful of times. The CDR3 region has the DNA TGTGCCAGCAGCCTAGAGGGGTCGGAGTTCTTC. It translates to CASSLEGSEFF. V and J are TRBV5-6 and TRBJ2-1; the D gene could be TRBD1 or TRBD2 (5 bases each). The V end lost 4 bases, the J end lost 14 bases, and 13 bases lay between the germline ends. The germline V gene has CDR1 SGHDT and CDR2 YYEEEE. There are 11 residues in the CDR3.

This clonotype was detected a few times. The V call is TRBV29-1, the J call TRBJ2-5; 10 nucleotides line up with TRBD2. V trimming: 2 bases; J trimming: 6 bases; junction bases outside the gene matches: 6. The CDR3 covers 14 residues. Germline CDR1 and CDR2: SQVTM and ANQGSEA. DNA for the CDR3: TGCAGCGTTGAAAGAGCGGGAGGGCCACAGACCCAGTACTTC. This encodes CSVERAGGPQTQYF.

This chain uses TRBV27 with TRBJ1-2, with TRBD1 matching 10 bases. V lost 5 bases to trimming and J lost 8 bases; unmatched junction nucleotides: 11. Germline V gene lookup returns CDR1 MNHEY and CDR2 SMNVEV (reference sequence). The CDR3 covers 15 residues. The CDR3 DNA reads as TGTGCCAGCAGTCCGGGACAGGGGTCAGGATTGGGCTACACCTTC. Translated: CASSPGQGSGLGYTF.

The V call is TRBV6-2 or TRBV6-3, the J call TRBJ2-1, with 9 bases lining up with TRBD2. Losses at the gene ends were 2 bases for V and 4 bases for J; bases not matched to a gene: 0. CDR1 and CDR2 (germline): MNHEY, SVGEGT. The CDR3 is made up of 14 amino acids. CDR3 in amino acids: CASSYLAGYNEQFF. CDR3 bases: TGTGCCAGCAGTTACCTAGCGGGGTACAATGAGCAGTTCTTC.

This chain connects TRBV30 to TRBJ2-7; weak D call: TRBD1 (6 bases). The V and J ends lost 3 bases and 0 bases respectively, with 12 bases between them. CDR1 and CDR2 (germline): GTSNPN, SVGIG (reference sequence). The CDR3 runs to 14 residues. CDR3 bases: TGTGCCTGGAGGGAACAGGGCCGCTCCTACGAGCAGTACTTC. The encoded protein is CAWREQGRSYEQYF.

This clonotype was observed a handful of times. This chain connects TRBV12-3 or TRBV12-4 to TRBJ2-4; no clear D. V was shortened by 3 bases and J by 13 bases, with 16 bases between the two germline ends. CDR3 length: 13 amino acids. CDR3 loop: CASSFSYSIGQYF. The DNA of the CDR3 is TGTGCCAGCAGTTTCTCTTATTCGATTGGGCAGTACTTC.

The chain is built from TRBV7-2 and TRBJ2-5; the match to TRBD1 covers 8 bases. The ends lost 0 bases at V and 5 bases at J; junction bases unmatched: 8. CDR3 length: 16 amino acids. Germline-derived CDR1 and CDR2 are SGHTA and FQGNSA. In nucleotides, the CDR3 is TGTGCCAGCAGCTTAGCGTCGACAGGGGCCGGGGAGACCCAGTACTTC. Protein product: CASSLASTGAGETQYF.

This clonotype was counted a few times. The V call is TRBV7-8, the J call TRBJ2-3, with unresolved D. This CDR3 has 14 amino acids. The ends were cut back, 1 base at V and 2 bases at J, with 7 bases in the middle. The V gene's germline CDR1 is SGHVS and CDR2 FQNEAQ. CDR3 amino acids: CASSLDEITDTQYF. The DNA of the CDR3 is TGTGCCAGCAGCTTAGATGAGATCACAGATACGCAGTATTTT.

This rearrangement joins TRBV29-1 to TRBJ2-3; 8 positions agree with TRBD1. The CDR3 covers 11 residues. Germline trimming cut 5 bases from V and 13 bases from J; bases unmatched to any gene: 8. Germline loops: CDR1 SQVTM, CDR2 ANQGSEA. In DNA form, the CDR3 reads TGCAGCGTTTCAGGACAGGGAGGAAAGTATTTT. Its protein product is CSVSGQGGKYF.

The chain combines TRBV4-3 with TRBJ2-1; D is perhaps TRBD1 (6 bases). This CDR3 contains 14 residues. Germline-derived CDR1 and CDR2 are LGHNA and YSLEER. Trimming cost V 3 bases and J 13 bases, with 19 bases left between them. In DNA form, the CDR3 reads TGCGCCAGCAGCCATACAGGGAAGGGCGAGACCCAGTTCTTC. This codes for CASSHTGKGETQFF.

The V gene is TRBV5-1, the J gene TRBJ2-7; TRBD2 agrees at 16 bases. V trimming: 2 bases; J trimming: 2 bases; junction bases outside the gene matches: 1. The CDR3 consists of 16 residues. Germline lookup yields CDR1 SGHRS and CDR2 YFSETQ. CDR3 in amino acids: CASSFGTSGRAYEQYF. The CDR3 DNA follows: TGCGCCAGCAGCTTCGGGACTAGCGGGAGGGCCTACGAGCAGTACTTC.

This clonotype came up once. This rearrangement joins TRBV5-4 to TRBJ2-4; 8 bases are a match to TRBD1. The J call may be wrong; the DNA end is better matched by TRBJ2-5. CDR1 and CDR2 from the germline V gene are SGHNT and YYREEE (reference sequence). The CDR3 is made up of 13 amino acids. The CDR3 loop reads CAITGQVGETQYF. In DNA form, the CDR3 reads TGTGCCATCACGGGACAGGTGGGGGAGACCCAGTACTTC.

The V call is TRBV4-1, the J call TRBJ2-1; possibly TRBD2 for D (7 bases). Between the trimmed V and J ends, which lost 1 base and 8 bases, there was a span of 12 bases. CDR3 length equals 14 residues. Germline lookup yields CDR1 MGHRA and CDR2 YSYEKL. The DNA of the CDR3 is TGCGCCAGCAGCCAAGGTGGGGGGGCGTATGAGCAGTTCTTC. It is translated as CASSQGGGAYEQFF.

This chain connects TRBV5-1 to TRBJ2-5; D ambiguous. The CDR3 spans 15 residues. V lost 4 bases, J lost 2 bases, and 15 bases lay in between. CDR1 is SGHRS and CDR2 is YFSETQ in the germline V gene. The CDR3 bases are TGCGCCAGCAGCCTGCAGCGACAAGCACAAGAGACCCAGTACTTC. It yields the protein CASSLQRQAQETQYF.

The CDR3 DNA follows: TGTGCCAGCAGCTTCTCGTGGCGGGACAGGGATGGTTCTGGCTACGAGCAGTACTTC. This encodes CASSFSWRDRDGSGYEQYF. The gene calls are TRBV7-9 and TRBJ2-7, with 9 nucleotides matching TRBD1. The CDR3 loop spans 19 amino acids. V lost 3 bases to trimming and J lost 3 bases; unmatched junction nucleotides: 18. Germline CDR1 reads SEHNR; CDR2 reads FQNEAQ (reference sequence).

The chain combines TRBV7-2 with TRBJ1-5; D is undetermined. The CDR3 totals 12 residues. Germline V gene sequence: CDR1 SGHTA, CDR2 FQGNSA. The germline V and J ends were trimmed by 4 bases and 10 bases, with 11 bases remaining between them. This chain's CDR3 is CASSSREGPQHF. In nucleotides, the CDR3 is TGTGCCAGCAGCTCAAGGGAGGGACCCCAGCATTTT. The whole variable domain, remainder taken from reference TRBV7-2 and TRBJ1-5, is GAGVSQSPSNKVTEKGKDVELRCDPISGHTALYWYRQSLGQGLEFLIYFQGNSAPDKSGLPSDRFSAERTGGSVSTLTIQRTQQEDSAVYLCASSSREGPQHFGDGTRLSIL.

V is TRBV20-1 and J is TRBJ2-7; 9 bases fit TRBD2. CDR1 is DFQATT and CDR2 is SNEGSKA in the germline V gene (reference sequence). The CDR3 spans 14 residues. V lost 5 bases and J lost 7; bases outside the gene matches: 12. CDR3 sequence: CSAGTGLALREQYF. CDR3 coding DNA: TGCAGTGCTGGCACGGGACTAGCTCTACGTGAGCAGTACTTC.